The text below deals with one T cell receptor (beta chain). This record belongs to a study of blood T cell repertoires in COVID-19. Whole-study context: T cells, B-cell-depleted T cells, or PBMCs supplied cDNA or gDNA.

Trimming stripped 5 bases from V and 4 bases from J, with 20 bases between. This CDR3 is 15 amino acids long. The germline CDR1 and CDR2 sequences are SQVTM and ANQGSEA. Some clones are missing from TCRdb's copy, which holds only in-frame ones; the method was immunoSEQ multiplex PCR. This sample yields 120,000 to 150,000 clones, of which 80% are seen a single time; 5% belongs to the top ten. The sequencing input was peripheral blood. The chain employs TRBV29-1 and TRBJ1-2; the D gene is possibly TRBD1 (6 bases). The receptor comes from a woman aged 45-65 years with acute or convalescent COVID-19. The CDR3 DNA follows: TGCAGCGTTCGGAGGGAGGGGGACGACAGCTATGGCTACACCTTC. Translated, it gives CSVRREGDDSYGYTF.